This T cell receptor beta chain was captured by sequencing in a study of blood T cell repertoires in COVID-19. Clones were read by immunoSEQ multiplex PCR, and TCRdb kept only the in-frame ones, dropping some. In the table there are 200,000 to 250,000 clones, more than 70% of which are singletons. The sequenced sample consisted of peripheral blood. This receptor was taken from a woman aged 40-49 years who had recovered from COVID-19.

The CDR3: CASSLQGVGNQPQHF. The CDR3 region has the DNA TGTGCCAGCAGCCTCCAGGGGGTAGGCAATCAGCCCCAGCATTTT. The genes are TRBV2 and TRBJ1-5; 7 bases are a match to TRBD1. V was clipped by 6 bases and J by 2 bases; unmatched bases: 7. Germline V gene lookup returns CDR1 SNHLY and CDR2 FYNNEI. CDR3 length equals 15 residues.